The 2 T cell receptor beta chains given below trace back to one sample, sequenced in a study of OX40 agonist ivuxolimab in advanced cancers. The data were produced by immunoSEQ multiplex PCR, yet TCRdb's version contains in-frame clones alone and is incomplete. In the table there are 80,000 to 85,000 clones, approximately 86% of which are singletons. The material was CD4+ or CD8+ T cells sorted from blood, obtained in a trial of the OX40 agonist ivuxolimab. The receptors here all came from an adult with an advanced solid tumor such as melanoma, head and neck, liver or kidney cancer.

The rearrangement joins TRBV6-1 to TRBJ2-7; perhaps TRBD1 as D (5 bases). CDR1 and CDR2 from the germline V gene are MNHNS and SASEGT. The ends were cut back, 4 bases at V and 5 bases at J, with 15 bases in the middle. The CDR3 spans 14 residues. CDR3 in DNA: TGTGCCAGCAGTGGTCGGAACAGGCTAAACGAGCAGTACTTC. It translates to CASSGRNRLNEQYF.

This chain connects TRBV19 to TRBJ2-6; unclear D gene. The length of the CDR3 is 14 residues. Germline assignment: CDR1 LNHDA and CDR2 SQIVND (reference sequence). V lost 3 bases and J 2 bases, leaving 5 bases between the germline ends. The CDR3 loop is CASSMATGANVLTF. In DNA form, the CDR3 reads TGTGCCAGTAGTATGGCCACTGGGGCCAACGTCCTGACTTTC.